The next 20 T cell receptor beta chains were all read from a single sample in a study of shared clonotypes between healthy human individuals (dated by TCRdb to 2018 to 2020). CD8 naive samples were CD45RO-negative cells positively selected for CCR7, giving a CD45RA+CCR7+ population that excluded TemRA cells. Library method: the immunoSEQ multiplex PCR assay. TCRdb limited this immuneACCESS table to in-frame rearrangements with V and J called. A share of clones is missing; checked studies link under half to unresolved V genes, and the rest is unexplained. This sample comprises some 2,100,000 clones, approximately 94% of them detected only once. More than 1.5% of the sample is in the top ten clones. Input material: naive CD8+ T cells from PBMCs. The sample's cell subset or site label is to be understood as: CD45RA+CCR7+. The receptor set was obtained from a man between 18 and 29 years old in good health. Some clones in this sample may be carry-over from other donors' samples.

The CDR3 loop reads CASSLGLAGGPREQYF. In nucleotides, the CDR3 is TGTGCCAGCAGCCTGGGACTAGCGGGAGGGCCCCGCGAGCAGTACTTC. This sequence joins TRBV14 and TRBJ2-7, with 16 bases that match TRBD2. CDR1 is SGHDN, CDR2 FVKESK, per germline. CDR3 length: 16 residues. V lost 4 bases, J lost 6 bases, and 6 bases stayed unmatched.

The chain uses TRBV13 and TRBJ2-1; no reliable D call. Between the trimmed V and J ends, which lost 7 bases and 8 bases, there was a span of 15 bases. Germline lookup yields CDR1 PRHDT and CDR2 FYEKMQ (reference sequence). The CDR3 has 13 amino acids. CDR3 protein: CASTPRPADEQFF. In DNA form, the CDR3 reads TGTGCCAGCACCCCACGACCCGCGGATGAGCAGTTCTTC.

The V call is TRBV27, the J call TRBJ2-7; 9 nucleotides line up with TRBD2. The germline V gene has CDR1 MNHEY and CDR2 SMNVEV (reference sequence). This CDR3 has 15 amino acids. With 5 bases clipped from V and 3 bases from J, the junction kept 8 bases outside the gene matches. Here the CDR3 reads CASSPRLAVVYEQYF. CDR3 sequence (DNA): TGTGCCAGCAGTCCTCGACTAGCGGTCGTCTACGAGCAGTACTTC.

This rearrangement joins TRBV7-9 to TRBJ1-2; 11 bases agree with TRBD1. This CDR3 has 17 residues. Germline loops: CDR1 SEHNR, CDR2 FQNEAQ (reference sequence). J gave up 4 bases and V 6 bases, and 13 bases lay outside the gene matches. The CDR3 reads CASRAGTGGALPYGYTF. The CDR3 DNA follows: TGTGCCAGCAGGGCCGGGACAGGGGGAGCCCTTCCCTATGGCTACACCTTC. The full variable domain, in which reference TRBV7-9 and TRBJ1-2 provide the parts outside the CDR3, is DTGVSQNPRHKITKRGQNVTFRCDPISEHNRLYWYRQTLGQGPEFLTYFQNEAQLEKSRLLSDRFSAERPKGSFSTLEIQRTEQGDSAMYLCASRAGTGGALPYGYTFGSGTRLTVV.

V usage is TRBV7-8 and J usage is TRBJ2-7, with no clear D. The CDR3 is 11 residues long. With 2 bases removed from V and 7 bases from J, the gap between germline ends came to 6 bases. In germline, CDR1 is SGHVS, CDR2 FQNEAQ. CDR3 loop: CASSLRDEQYF. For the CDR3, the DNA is TGTGCCAGCAGCTTAAGGGATGAGCAGTACTTC.

The CDR3 coding sequence is TGTGCCAGCAGCACTCAGGGTGGGGACACTGAAGCTTTCTTT. Translation gives CASSTQGGDTEAFF. The rearrangement links TRBV5-6 to TRBJ1-1; tentatively, D is TRBD1 (5 bases). CDR3 size: 14 residues. Trimming shortened V by 4 bases and J by 3 bases, and 13 bases separated the two germline ends. Germline V gene data show CDR1 as SGHDT and CDR2 as YYEEEE. Full variable domain (missing parts from reference TRBV5-6 and TRBJ1-1): DAGVTQSPTHLIKTRGQQVTLRCSPKSGHDTVSWYQQALGQGPQFIFQYYEEEERQRGNFPDRFSGHQFPNYSSELNVNALLLGDSALYLCASSTQGGDTEAFFGQGTRLTVV.

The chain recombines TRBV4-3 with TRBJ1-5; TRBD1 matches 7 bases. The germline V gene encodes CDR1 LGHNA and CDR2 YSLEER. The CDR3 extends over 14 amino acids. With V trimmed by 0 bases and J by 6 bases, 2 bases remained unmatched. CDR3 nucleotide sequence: TGCGCCAGCAGCCAAGATAGGGGGCCTCAGCCCCAGCATTTT. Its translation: CASSQDRGPQPQHF.

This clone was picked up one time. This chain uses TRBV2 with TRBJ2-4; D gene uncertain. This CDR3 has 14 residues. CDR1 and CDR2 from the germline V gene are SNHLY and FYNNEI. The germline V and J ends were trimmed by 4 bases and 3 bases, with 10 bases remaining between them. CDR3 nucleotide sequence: TGTGCCAGCAGTGGTAGAGCAGACAAAAACATTCAGTACTTC. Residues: CASSGRADKNIQYF.

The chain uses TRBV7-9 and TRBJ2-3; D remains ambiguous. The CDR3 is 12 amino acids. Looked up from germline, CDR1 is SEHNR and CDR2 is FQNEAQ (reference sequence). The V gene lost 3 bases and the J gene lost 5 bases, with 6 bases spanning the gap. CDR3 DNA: TGTGCCAGCAGCTTCGTAGAAGATACGCAGTATTTT. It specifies CASSFVEDTQYF. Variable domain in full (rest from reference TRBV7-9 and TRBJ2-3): DTGVSQNPRHKITKRGQNVTFRCDPISEHNRLYWYRQTLGQGPEFLTYFQNEAQLEKSRLLSDRFSAERPKGSFSTLEIQRTEQGDSAMYLCASSFVEDTQYFGPGTRLTVL.

Here the CDR3 DNA reads TGTGCCAGCACCCGGGCAGGACCCGCGAACACCGGGGAGCTGTTTTTT. It codes for CASTRAGPANTGELFF. V usage is TRBV7-2 and J usage is TRBJ2-2; D gene unclear. V lost 7 bases to trimming and J lost 0 bases, with 15 bases between them. There are 16 residues in the CDR3. Germline CDR1 and CDR2: SGHTA and FQGNSA.

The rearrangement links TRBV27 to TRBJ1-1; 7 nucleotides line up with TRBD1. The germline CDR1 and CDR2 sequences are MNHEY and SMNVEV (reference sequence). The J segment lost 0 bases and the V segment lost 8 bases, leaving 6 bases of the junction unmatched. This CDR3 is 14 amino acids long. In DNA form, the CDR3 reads TGTGCCAGCTTATCAGGGACAGTGAACACTGAAGCTTTCTTT. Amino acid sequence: CASLSGTVNTEAFF.

CDR3 coding DNA: TGTGCCAGCAGTGAAGTGGACAGCCAAGGGCAGCCCCAGCATTTT. Translation: CASSEVDSQGQPQHF. The chain carries TRBV6-1 and TRBJ1-5; tentatively, D is TRBD1 (6 bases). Germline CDR1 MNHNS, CDR2 SASEGT. The germline V and J ends were trimmed by 1 base and 7 bases, with 14 bases remaining between them. The CDR3 extends over 15 amino acids.

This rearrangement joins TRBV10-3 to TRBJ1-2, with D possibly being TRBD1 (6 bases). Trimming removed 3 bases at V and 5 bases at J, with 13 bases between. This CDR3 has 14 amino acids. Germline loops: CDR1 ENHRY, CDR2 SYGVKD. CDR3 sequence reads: CAISDTGARYGYTF. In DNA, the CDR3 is TGTGCCATCAGTGATACGGGGGCGCGGTATGGCTACACCTTC.

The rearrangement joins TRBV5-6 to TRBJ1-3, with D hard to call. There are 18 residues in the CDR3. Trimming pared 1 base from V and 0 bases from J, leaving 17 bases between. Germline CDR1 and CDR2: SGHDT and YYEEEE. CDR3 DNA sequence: TGTGCCAGCAGCTTGAGAGAGAGAACAAGCAGCTCTGGAAACACCATATATTTT. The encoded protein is CASSLRERTSSSGNTIYF.

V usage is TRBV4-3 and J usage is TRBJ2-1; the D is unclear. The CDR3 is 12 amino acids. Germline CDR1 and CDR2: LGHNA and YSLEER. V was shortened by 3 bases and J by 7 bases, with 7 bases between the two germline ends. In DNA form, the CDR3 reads TGCGCCAGCAGCCATACCCGGAATGAGCAGTTCTTC. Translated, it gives CASSHTRNEQFF.

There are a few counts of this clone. DNA for the CDR3: TGTGCCAGCAGCGACGACAATTTGGACACTGAAGCTTTCTTT. Translating gives CASSDDNLDTEAFF. V gene TRBV9 combines with J gene TRBJ1-1; D unresolved. V was cut by 3 bases and J by 3 bases, with 12 bases left in between. Germline CDR1 SGDLS, CDR2 YYNGEE. CDR3 length: 14 amino acids.

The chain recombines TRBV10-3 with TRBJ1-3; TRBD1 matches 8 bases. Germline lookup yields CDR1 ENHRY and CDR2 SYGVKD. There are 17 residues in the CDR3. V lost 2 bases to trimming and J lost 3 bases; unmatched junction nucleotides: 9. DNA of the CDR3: TGTGCCATCAGTGAGACACACGACAGGGGAGGTGGAAACACCATATATTTT. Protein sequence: CAISETHDRGGGNTIYF.

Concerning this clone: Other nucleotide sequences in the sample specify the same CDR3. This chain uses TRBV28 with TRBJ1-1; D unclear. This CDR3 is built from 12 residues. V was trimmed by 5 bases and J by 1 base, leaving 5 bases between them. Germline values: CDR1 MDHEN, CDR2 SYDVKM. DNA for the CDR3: TGTGCCAGCAGTCCAGGGAACACTGAAGCTTTCTTT. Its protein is CASSPGNTEAFF.

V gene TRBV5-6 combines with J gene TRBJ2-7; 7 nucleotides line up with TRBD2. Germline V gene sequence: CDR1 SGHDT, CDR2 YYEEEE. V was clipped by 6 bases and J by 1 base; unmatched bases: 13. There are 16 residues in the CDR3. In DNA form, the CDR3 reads TGTGCCAGCAACAACCCGGGGGGAGGGGTGTCCTACGAGCAGTACTTC. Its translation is CASNNPGGGVSYEQYF.

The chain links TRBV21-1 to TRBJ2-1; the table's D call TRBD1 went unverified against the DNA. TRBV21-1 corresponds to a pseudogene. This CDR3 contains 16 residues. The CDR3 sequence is CASSKDGCFRYNEQFF. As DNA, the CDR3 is TGTGCCAGCAGCAAAGATGGCTGTTTCAGGTACAATGAGCAGTTCTTC.